The 16 T cell receptor beta chains below were found in one sample sequenced in a study of blood T cell repertoires in COVID-19. Sequenced by immunoSEQ multiplex PCR; TCRdb stores in-frame clones only, minus some. Of 45,000 to 50,000 clones listed, 85% to 90% are singletons. Sequenced material: peripheral blood. The receptors were sampled from a woman aged 55 to 70 with acute or convalescent COVID-19.

The chain links TRBV7-9 to TRBJ2-3, with D maybe TRBD2 (7 bases). The CDR3 has 16 residues. The V gene lost 5 bases and the J gene lost 4 bases, with 19 bases spanning the gap. CDR1 is SEHNR and CDR2 is FQNEAQ in the germline V gene (reference sequence). The CDR3 protein is CASSQPPTGRADTQYF. The CDR3 coding sequence is TGTGCCAGCAGCCAACCCCCCACAGGGAGGGCAGATACGCAGTATTTT.

This sequence joins TRBV19 and TRBJ2-1; 13 nucleotides agree with TRBD2. The germline CDR1 and CDR2 sequences are LNHDA and SQIVND (reference sequence). The CDR3 totals 16 residues. V dropped 5 bases and J dropped 12; count of bases not matched to a gene: 13. CDR3 sequence (DNA): TGTGCCAGTAGTCCAGCTGGACTAGCGGGAGTTGTTTGGCAGTTCTTC. It encodes CASSPAGLAGVVWQFF.

The chain joins TRBV9 to TRBJ2-3, with 9 bases matching TRBD2. V lost 0 bases, J lost 5 bases, and 13 bases stayed unmatched. The CDR3 length is 18 residues. Germline CDR1 and CDR2: SGDLS and YYNGEE. This CDR3 is CASSVGVRGGWRVDTQYF. The CDR3 DNA sequence: TGTGCCAGCAGCGTAGGCGTGCGGGGGGGTTGGAGGGTAGATACGCAGTATTTT. Based on the CDR3 plus reference TRBV9 and TRBJ2-3, the full variable domain is DSGVTQTPKHLITATGQRVTLRCSPRSGDLSVYWYQQSLDQGLQFLIQYYNGEERAKGNILERFSAQQFPDLHSELNLSSLELGDSALYFCASSVGVRGGWRVDTQYFGPGTRLTVL.

This chain joins TRBV5-1 and TRBJ1-3; D gene uncertain. The V end lost 3 bases, the J end lost 4 bases, and 8 bases lay between the germline ends. The germline CDR1 and CDR2 sequences are SGHRS and YFSETQ. CDR3 length: 13 residues. The CDR3 bases are TGCGCCAGCAGCTCCTCACAGGGAAACACCATATATTTT. It specifies CASSSSQGNTIYF.

This chain joins TRBV5-1 and TRBJ2-7; 10 bases fit TRBD1. Unmatched junction bases numbered 8, after V lost 3 bases and J lost 5 bases. This CDR3 contains 15 residues. Germline V lookup: CDR1 SGHRS, CDR2 YFSETQ. This CDR3 is CASSSTGGDFHEQYF. In DNA, the CDR3 is TGCGCCAGCAGCTCGACAGGGGGCGATTTCCACGAGCAGTACTTC.

The V call is TRBV7-2, the J call TRBJ2-1; TRBD1 agrees at 7 bases. Per germline, CDR1 SGHTA and CDR2 FQGNSA. The CDR3 sequence is 15 residues long. J lost 7 bases, V lost 7 bases, and 13 bases had no gene match. The CDR3: CASNTGQAYVNEQFF. In DNA, the CDR3 is TGTGCCAGCAACACAGGACAGGCCTACGTGAATGAGCAGTTCTTC.

This sequence joins TRBV9 and TRBJ2-7; tentatively, D is TRBD1 (6 bases). Germline CDR1 is SGDLS and CDR2 is YYNGEE. V lost 0 bases and J lost 3, with 10 bases in between. This CDR3 has 14 residues. The CDR3 DNA reads as TGTGCCAGCAGCGTAGGTATAGGGGGCTACGAGCAGTACTTC. Its translation is CASSVGIGGYEQYF. Supplemented by reference TRBV9 and TRBJ2-7, the full variable domain reads DSGVTQTPKHLITATGQRVTLRCSPRSGDLSVYWYQQSLDQGLQFLIQYYNGEERAKGNILERFSAQQFPDLHSELNLSSLELGDSALYFCASSVGIGGYEQYFGPGTRLTVT.

The rearrangement joins TRBV6-4 to TRBJ1-1; no clear D gene. V was shortened by 6 bases and J by 1 base, with 9 bases between the two germline ends. CDR1 and CDR2 from the germline V gene are MRHNA and SNTAGT. This CDR3 contains 13 residues. CDR3 in DNA: TGTGCCAGCAGCCTTTTCTGGAACACTGAAGCTTTCTTT. Encoded protein: CASSLFWNTEAFF.

The genes are TRBV12-3 or TRBV12-4 and TRBJ2-5, with D unresolved. V lost 3 bases and J 2 bases, leaving 7 bases between the germline ends. The CDR3 contains 13 residues. CDR3 loop: CASSLTYQETQYF. CDR3 in DNA: TGTGCCAGCAGTTTGACATATCAAGAGACCCAGTACTTC.

The genes are TRBV5-5 and TRBJ2-7; 9 bases fit TRBD1. Trimming removed 0 bases from V and 6 bases from J; junction bases left unmatched: 7. This CDR3 has 15 residues. Germline-derived CDR1 and CDR2 are SGHKS and YYEKEE (reference sequence). CDR3 amino acids: CASSLGGTGMGEQYF. The CDR3 DNA reads TGTGCCAGCAGCTTGGGGGGGACAGGGATGGGCGAGCAGTACTTC. Together with reference TRBV5-5 and TRBJ2-7, the CDR3 gives the full variable domain: DAGVTQSPTHLIKTRGQQVTLRCSPISGHKSVSWYQQVLGQGPQFIFQYYEKEERGRGNFPDRFSARQFPNYSSELNVNALLLGDSALYLCASSLGGTGMGEQYFGPGTRLTVT.

The chain links TRBV5-4 to TRBJ2-7, with 8 bases that match TRBD1. Trimming cost V 0 bases and J 3 bases; bases outside gene matches: 2. CDR1 is SGHNT, CDR2 YYREEE, per germline (reference sequence). The CDR3 has 14 residues. The CDR3 protein is CASSLAGGHYEQYF. CDR3 nucleotides: TGTGCCAGCAGCTTGGCAGGGGGCCACTACGAGCAGTACTTC.

The chain has TRBV6-2 or TRBV6-3 and TRBJ1-1; maybe TRBD1 (6 bases). The V end lost 6 bases, the J end lost 1 base, and 12 bases lay between the germline ends. In germline, CDR1 is MNHEY, CDR2 SVGEGT. The CDR3 sequence is 14 residues long. The chain's CDR3 is CASSLGGTNTEAFF. CDR3 DNA sequence: TGTGCCAGCAGCCTAGGGGGTACGAACACTGAAGCTTTCTTT.

The chain links TRBV6-1 to TRBJ1-4; D perhaps matches TRBD1 (6 bases). CDR1 MNHNS and CDR2 SASEGT come from the germline V gene. V was cut by 2 bases and J by 10 bases, with 11 bases left in between. This CDR3 is built from 13 residues. The CDR3 DNA reads as TGTGCCAGCAGTGAAAGCGGCAGGGGAAAACTGTTTTTT. It encodes CASSESGRGKLFF.

V is TRBV6-5 and J is TRBJ1-5; 8 bases map to TRBD1. The junction had 7 bases not matched to a gene; V was cut back by 5 bases and J by 7 bases. Germline V CDR1 and CDR2: MNHEY, SVGAGI. The CDR3 contains 14 residues. As DNA, the CDR3 is TGTGCCAGCAGTCCCAGGGGGCTCGGGCAGCCCCAGCATTTT. Translated, it gives CASSPRGLGQPQHF.

The rearrangement links TRBV5-5 to TRBJ1-1; the D is unclear. CDR1 SGHKS and CDR2 YYEKEE come from the germline V gene (reference sequence). The CDR3 loop spans 14 amino acids. V lost 0 bases and J 1 base, leaving 7 bases between the germline ends. The CDR3 DNA is TGTGCCAGCAGCTTGGGTACCGGGAACACTGAAGCTTTCTTT. Translating it yields CASSLGTGNTEAFF. Full variable domain (rest looked up from reference TRBV5-5 and TRBJ1-1): DAGVTQSPTHLIKTRGQQVTLRCSPISGHKSVSWYQQVLGQGPQFIFQYYEKEERGRGNFPDRFSARQFPNYSSELNVNALLLGDSALYLCASSLGTGNTEAFFGQGTRLTVV.

This clone has just a few counts. CDR3 protein: CAISLTSGSYEQYF. The CDR3 bases are TGTGCCATCAGTTTGACTAGCGGCTCGTACGAGCAGTACTTC. This chain joins TRBV10-3 and TRBJ2-7; 9 nucleotides align to TRBD2. The germline V gene has CDR1 ENHRY and CDR2 SYGVKD. The CDR3 has 14 amino acids. With 5 bases clipped from V and 4 bases from J, the junction kept 6 bases outside the gene matches.